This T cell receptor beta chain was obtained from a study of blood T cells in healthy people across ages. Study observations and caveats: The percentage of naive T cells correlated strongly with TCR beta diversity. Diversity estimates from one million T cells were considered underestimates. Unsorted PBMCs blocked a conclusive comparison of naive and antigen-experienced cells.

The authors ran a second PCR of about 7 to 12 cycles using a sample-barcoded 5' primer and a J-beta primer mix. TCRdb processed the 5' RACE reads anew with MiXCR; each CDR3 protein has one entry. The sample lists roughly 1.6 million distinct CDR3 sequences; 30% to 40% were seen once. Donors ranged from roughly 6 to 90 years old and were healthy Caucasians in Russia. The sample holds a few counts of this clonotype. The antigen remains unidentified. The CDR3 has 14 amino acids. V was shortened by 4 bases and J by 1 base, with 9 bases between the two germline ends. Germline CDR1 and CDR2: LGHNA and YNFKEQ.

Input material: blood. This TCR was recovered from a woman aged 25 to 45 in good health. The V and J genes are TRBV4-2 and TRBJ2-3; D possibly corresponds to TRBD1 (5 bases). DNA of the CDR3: TGTGCCAGCAGCCGGATGACAGGCACAGATACGCAGTATTTT. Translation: CASSRMTGTDTQYF.